This passage covers 9 T cell receptor beta chains from one sample sequenced in a study of cytomegalovirus exposure and HLA in healthy donors (dated by TCRdb to between 2016 and 2019). Library preparation used the immunoSEQ multiplex PCR assay. For the multiplex PCR, a mixture combining 60 forward primers for TCR Vbeta segments and 13 reverse primers for TCR Jbeta segments was used. TCRdb obtained this table from immuneACCESS and retained in-frame rearrangements with V and J assigned. These tables miss some clones; where compared with another copy, unresolved V genes account for less than half of the shortfall, and the remainder is unexplained. The sample table lists roughly 180,000 clones, approximately 82% of them with a count of one. 1.5% of the sample goes to the ten largest clones. Material: PBMCs. All receptors come from a male donor in good health and CMV-seronegative.

This clone was recorded once. The chain couples TRBV9 to TRBJ2-2, with D possibly being TRBD1 (6 bases). The CDR3 extends over 14 amino acids. Germline V gene data show CDR1 as SGDLS and CDR2 as YYNGEE. V gave up 4 bases and J gave up 3 bases, with 10 bases separating them. CDR3 nucleotides: TGTGCCAGCAGCCCAGACAGGTACACCGGGGAGCTGTTTTTT. It yields the protein CASSPDRYTGELFF.

The CDR3 spells CASRQGTQETQYF. CDR3 sequence (DNA): TGTGCCAGCAGACAGGGGACGCAAGAGACCCAGTACTTC. The V gene is TRBV5-6, the J gene TRBJ2-5; 7 bases are shared with TRBD1. V trimming: 5 bases; J trimming: 2 bases; junction bases outside the gene matches: 3. CDR1 is SGHDT and CDR2 is YYEEEE in the germline V gene. The CDR3 runs to 13 residues.

This clone was picked up a small number of times. V and J are TRBV5-6 and TRBJ2-7; TRBD2 matches at 10 bases. The CDR3 has 13 residues. Germline CDR1 is SGHDT and CDR2 is YYEEEE. Germline trimming cut 1 base from V and 13 bases from J; bases unmatched to any gene: 8. The CDR3 spells CASSLMSGLAAYF. CDR3 nucleotide sequence: TGTGCCAGCAGCTTGATGTCTGGACTAGCGGCCTACTTC.

V gene TRBV14 combines with J gene TRBJ2-7; 8 bases align to TRBD1. V was pared by 2 bases and J by 5 bases, with 11 bases of the junction left unmatched. CDR1 is SGHDN and CDR2 is FVKESK in the germline V gene. This CDR3 region has 16 residues. As DNA, the CDR3 is TGTGCCAGCAGCCAATACCCCGGGACAGGAGTTGACGAGCAGTACTTC. Residues: CASSQYPGTGVDEQYF.

A few counts support this clone. J is TRBJ2-1 and V is TRBV5-4; tentatively, D is TRBD1 (6 bases). The CDR3 contains 15 residues. The germline V gene encodes CDR1 SGHNT and CDR2 YYREEE (reference sequence). The germline V and J ends were trimmed by 3 bases and 7 bases, with 17 bases remaining between them. CDR3: CASSSRRTESNEQFF. The CDR3 DNA follows: TGTGCCAGCAGCTCTAGACGGACAGAATCTAATGAGCAGTTCTTC.

The chain couples TRBV25-1 to TRBJ1-5; possibly TRBD1 for D (6 bases). CDR1 MGHDK and CDR2 SYGVNS come from the germline V gene. Deletions cut 2 bases from V and 0 bases from J, with 17 bases between. This CDR3 has 18 amino acids. In DNA, the CDR3 is TGTGCCAGCAGTGAAAGCAGGGCAGGGGTTAATAGCAATCAGCCCCAGCATTTT. It translates to CASSESRAGVNSNQPQHF.

This chain links TRBV30 with TRBJ2-6; D is ambiguous. Trimming took off 3 bases at V and 4 bases at J, with 16 bases between the two ends. This CDR3 has 16 residues. Germline CDR1 is GTSNPN and CDR2 is SVGIG (reference sequence). The CDR3 loop is CAWSAEPNVGANVLTF. The CDR3 nucleotides read TGTGCCTGGAGCGCGGAACCCAACGTAGGGGCCAACGTCCTGACTTTC.

This chain connects TRBV9 to TRBJ2-2, with D unclear. CDR3 length equals 14 residues. Germline V gene lookup returns CDR1 SGDLS and CDR2 YYNGEE. V shed 0 bases and J shed 2 bases, with 5 bases lying between them. The CDR3 bases are TGTGCCAGCAGCGTAGATAGTAACACCGGGGAGCTGTTTTTT. Its translation is CASSVDSNTGELFF.

The chain combines TRBV18 with TRBJ2-7; 9 nucleotides match TRBD1. V shed 3 bases, J shed 0 bases, and the junction held 9 bases outside the gene matches. The CDR3 spans 17 residues. Germline V CDR1 and CDR2: KGHSH, LQKENI. The CDR3 spells CASSPYQQGAGSYEQYF. CDR3 coding DNA: TGTGCCAGCTCACCCTATCAACAGGGGGCGGGCTCCTACGAGCAGTACTTC.